This TCR beta chain was captured by sequencing in a study of breast tumors, draining lymph nodes, adjacent tissues. Breast cancer patients provided tissue from their axillary draining lymph nodes. This clonotype was detected only a few times. The antigen is not known. V lost 0 bases and J 2 bases, leaving 14 bases between the germline ends. CDR1 is LGHDT and CDR2 is YNNKEL in the germline V gene (reference sequence). The CDR3 is 18 residues long. MiXCR, applied by TCRdb to the multiplex PCR reads, yields one record per CDR3 protein. The data show more than 200,000 distinct CDR3 sequences, roughly 30% seen once. Study-wide points: Luminal-like breast cancer showed significantly higher tumor–nontumor repertoire similarity than basal-like. Tumor TCR diversity was below lymph nodes but above nontumor tissue.

The sequencing input was axillary lymph node tissue. The TCR sequence derives from a female donor with breast cancer. Some clones in this sample may be carry-over from other donors' samples. This chain joins TRBV3-1 and TRBJ2-6; D is unclear. The CDR3 reads CASSQETRRRTGANVLTF. As DNA, the CDR3 is TGTGCCAGCAGCCAAGAAACGCGACGCAGAACTGGGGCCAACGTCCTGACTTTC.